This T cell receptor beta chain was recorded in a study of CD8+ T cells in alopecia areata. Concerning this clone: Its antigen is currently unknown.

cDNA prepared by RNA extraction and subsequent reverse transcription served as the template for sequencing. Clones were sequenced by immunoSEQ multiplex PCR, and TCRdb holds only the in-frame ones, with some missing. Here the sample spans some 240,000 clones, approximately 61% being singletons. Study-wide results and limits: Normal scalp had lower clonality than lesional scalp, with alopecia totalis/universalis lesions showing this most strongly. Mice showed clearer TCR sharing than patients did, a gap that was possibly HLA-related.

CDR3 length equals 18 residues. V dropped 5 bases and J dropped 2; count of bases not matched to a gene: 14. CDR1 is SGDLS and CDR2 is YYNGEE in the germline V gene. Collected material from alopecia areata patients comprised lesional scalp punch biopsies and peripheral blood. Researchers picked out CD4+ and CD8+ T cells from PBMCs by sorting. The genes are TRBV9 and TRBJ2-1, with 9 bases that match TRBD2. This receptor was taken from a human donor with alopecia areata. Sample: CD4+ T cells sorted from blood, taken at week 0. The CDR3 DNA is TGTGCCAGCAGTCACGGACTAGCGAAGGGTGGTGCCTACAATGAGCAGTTCTTC. Residues: CASSHGLAKGGAYNEQFF.